This record covers a single T cell receptor (beta chain). Its antigen is currently unknown. This entry comes from a study of Ad26.COV2.S vaccination and SARS-CoV-2 variants. Looking at the study overall: Donor allocation was to the COV1001 Ad26.COV2.S trial arm. Study-level results: Considerable breadth of spike-specific CD8+ and CD4+ T cell responses has reportedly been documented following vaccination.

Treatment of the sample: approximately 18 received Ad26.COV2.S at low or high dose, single or two shots; roughly five received placebo; per-sample allocation not given. After the first vaccine or placebo injection, samples were drawn on day 63. Based in Boston, the donor was an adult of 18-55 years. Sequenced by immunoSEQ multiplex PCR; TCRdb stores in-frame clones only, minus some. The sample lists roughly 700,000 clones, around 89% occurring once. The TCR sequence derives from a person between 18 and 60 years old who received the Ad26.COV2.S COVID-19 vaccine or a placebo. The sample consisted of peripheral blood, taken in a trial of Ad26.COV2.S vaccine versus placebo.

CDR3 DNA sequence: TGCGCCAGCAGGCTAGCTGGGACGGGCGAGCAGTACTTC. This translates into CASRLAGTGEQYF. The chain uses TRBV5-1 and TRBJ2-7; either TRBD1 or TRBD2 may fit D (5 bases each). The germline V and J ends were trimmed by 5 bases and 6 bases, with 15 bases remaining between them. The CDR3 extends over 13 amino acids. CDR1 SGHRS and CDR2 YFSETQ come from the germline V gene.